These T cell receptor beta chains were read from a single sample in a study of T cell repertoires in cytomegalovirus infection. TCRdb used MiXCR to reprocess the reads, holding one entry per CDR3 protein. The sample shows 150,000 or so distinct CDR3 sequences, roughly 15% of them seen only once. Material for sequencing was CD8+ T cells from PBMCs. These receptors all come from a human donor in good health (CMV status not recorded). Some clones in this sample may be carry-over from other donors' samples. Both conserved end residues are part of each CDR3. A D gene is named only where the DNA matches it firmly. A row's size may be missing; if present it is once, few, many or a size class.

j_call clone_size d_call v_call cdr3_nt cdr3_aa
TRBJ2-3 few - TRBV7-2 TGTGCCAGCAGCTGGGACCCGGAGTTAGGGTCCTTTGATACGCAGTATTTT CASSWDPELGSFDTQYF
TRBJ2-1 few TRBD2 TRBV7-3 TGTGCCAGCAGCTTAACTCCTCTTAGCGGGGTCTCCTACAATGAGCAGTTCTTC CASSLTPLSGVSYNEQFF
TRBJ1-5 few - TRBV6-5 TGTGCCAGCAGTCCCCAGTTGGGTAATCAGCCCCAGCATTTT CASSPQLGNQPQHF
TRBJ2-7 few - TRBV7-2 TGTGCCAGCAGCTTATCGGACGGTATCTCCTACGAGCAGTACTTC CASSLSDGISYEQYF
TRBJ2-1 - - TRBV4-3 TGCGCCAGCAGCCACCAGGGCCGCGTAATCAGCTCCTACAATGAGCAGTTCTTC CASSHQGRVISSYNEQFF
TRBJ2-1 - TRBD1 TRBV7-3 TGTGCCAGCAGCACCCCCGACAGGGGCCACAATGAGCAGTTCTTC CASSTPDRGHNEQFF
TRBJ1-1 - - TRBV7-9 TGTGCCAGGATTCAGCTTGTAGGCTGGGAGGGTGAAGCTTTCTTT CARIQLVGWEGEAFF
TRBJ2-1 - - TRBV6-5 TGTGCCAGCAGTTACTCGATTCAAGGGGGGGTAGTCCACAATGAGCAGTTCTTC CASSYSIQGGVVHNEQFF
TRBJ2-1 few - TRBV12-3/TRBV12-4 TGTGCCAGTTGGGATGGGGGCGGGAATGAGCAGTTCTTC CASWDGGGNEQFF
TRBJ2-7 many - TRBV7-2 TGTGCCAGCCGGGCGGGGTCAGCCTTCTACGAGCAGTACTTC CASRAGSAFYEQYF
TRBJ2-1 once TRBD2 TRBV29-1 TGCAGCACCCTAGCGGGAGAGGGTTACAATGAGCAGTTCTTC CSTLAGEGYNEQFF
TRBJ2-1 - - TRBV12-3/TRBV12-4 TGTGCCAGCAGTTTCGAAGGGAGCTCCTACAATGAGCAGTTCTTC CASSFEGSSYNEQFF
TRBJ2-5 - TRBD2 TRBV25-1 TGTGCCAGCAGTGATTATAGCAGCGGGAGGTACCAAGAGACCCAGTACTTC CASSDYSSGRYQETQYF
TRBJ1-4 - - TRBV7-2 TGTGCCAGCAGGGACTCAGGGTCACGGTACGGTGAAAAACTGTTTTTT CASRDSGSRYGEKLFF
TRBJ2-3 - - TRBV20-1 TGCAGTGCCCCCCGCACAGATACGCAGTATTTT CSAPRTDTQYF
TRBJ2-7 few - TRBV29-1 TGCAGCGTTGAACAAAGCAAAACAGGGACAAGCTCCTACGAGCAGTACTTC CSVEQSKTGTSSYEQYF
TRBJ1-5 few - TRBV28 TGTGCCAGCAGTCGGGAGGGGGTCTATCAGCCCCAGCATTTT CASSREGVYQPQHF
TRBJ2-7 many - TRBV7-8 TGTGCCAGCAGCATAGGGGGTCGCGAGCAGTACTTC CASSIGGREQYF
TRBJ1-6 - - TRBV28 TGTGCCAGCAGTTTAACCTCCTATAATTCACCCCTCCACTTT CASSLTSYNSPLHF
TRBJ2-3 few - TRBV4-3 TGCGCCAGCAGCCAAGAGTTCACAGATACGCAGTATTTT CASSQEFTDTQYF
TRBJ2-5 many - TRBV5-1 TGCGCCAGCGCTGAGGGACTCCCTGAAGAGACCCAGTACTTC CASAEGLPEETQYF
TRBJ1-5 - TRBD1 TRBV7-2 TGTGCCAGCAGCACGGACAGGGGCCTCAATCAGCCCCAGCATTTT CASSTDRGLNQPQHF
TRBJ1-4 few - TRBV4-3 TGCGCCAGCAGCCAAGATCGAGAAGACCGGGAAAAACTGTTTTTT CASSQDREDREKLFF
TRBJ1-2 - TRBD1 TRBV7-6 TGTGCCAGCAGCTTAAGGCCGGGACAGGGGAACTATGGCTACACCTTC CASSLRPGQGNYGYTF
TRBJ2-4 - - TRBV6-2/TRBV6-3 TGTGCCAGCAGTTACTCGACGGAGGACGCCGAAAACAGTCAGTACTTC CASSYSTEDAENSQYF
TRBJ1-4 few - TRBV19 TGTGCCAGTAGTATCCCAGGCGACATTGAAAAACTGTTTTTT CASSIPGDIEKLFF
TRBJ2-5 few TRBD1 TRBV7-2 TGTGCCAGCAGCTTAGCCTTGGGCGAGGGGGCGGCCCAGTACTTC CASSLALGEGAAQYF
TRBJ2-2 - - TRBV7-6 TGTGCCAGCAGCCAGAGGGAAGCCGGGGAGCTGTTTTTT CASSQREAGELFF
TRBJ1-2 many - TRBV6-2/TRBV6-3 TGTGCCAGCAGTTCCACAGGCTACTATGGCTACACCTTC CASSSTGYYGYTF
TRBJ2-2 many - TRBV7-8 TGTGCCAGCACGCCCGGGGGTTCTGGCGGGGAGCTGTTTTTT CASTPGGSGGELFF
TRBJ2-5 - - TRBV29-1 TGCAGCGATCGTAGGGGCGAGACCCAGTACTTC CSDRRGETQYF
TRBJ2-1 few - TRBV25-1 TGTGCCACTTCCTATGGCAATGAGCAGTTCTTC CATSYGNEQFF
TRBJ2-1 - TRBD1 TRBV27 TGTGCCAGCAGTCTGGGACAGGGGGCTGAGCAGTTCTTC CASSLGQGAEQFF
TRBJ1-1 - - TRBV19 TGTGCCAGTAGTATCGGAGACAGGCGCTGGACTGAAGCTTTCTTT CASSIGDRRWTEAFF
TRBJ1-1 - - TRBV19 TGTGCCAGTAGTAAGATGAACACTGAAGCTTTCTTT CASSKMNTEAFF
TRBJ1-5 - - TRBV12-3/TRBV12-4 TGTGCCAGCAGTTTGGACAGATACAATCAGCCCCAGCATTTT CASSLDRYNQPQHF
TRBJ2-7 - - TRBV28 TGTGCCAGCAGTTTATACTGGACGGAGGACTCCTACGAGCAGTACTTC CASSLYWTEDSYEQYF